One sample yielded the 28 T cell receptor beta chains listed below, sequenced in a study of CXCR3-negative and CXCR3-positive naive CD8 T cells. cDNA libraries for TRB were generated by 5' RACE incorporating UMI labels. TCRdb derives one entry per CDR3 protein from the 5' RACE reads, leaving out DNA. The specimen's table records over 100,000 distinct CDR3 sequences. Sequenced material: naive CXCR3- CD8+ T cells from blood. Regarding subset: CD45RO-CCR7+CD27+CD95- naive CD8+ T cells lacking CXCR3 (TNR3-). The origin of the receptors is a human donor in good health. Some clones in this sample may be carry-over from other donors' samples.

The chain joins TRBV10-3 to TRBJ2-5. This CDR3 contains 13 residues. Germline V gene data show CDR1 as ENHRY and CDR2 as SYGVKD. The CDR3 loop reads CAISESGGETQYF.

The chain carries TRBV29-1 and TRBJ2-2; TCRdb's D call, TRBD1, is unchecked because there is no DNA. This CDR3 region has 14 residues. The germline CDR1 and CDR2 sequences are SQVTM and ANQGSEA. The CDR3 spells CSVEEGAGTGELFF.

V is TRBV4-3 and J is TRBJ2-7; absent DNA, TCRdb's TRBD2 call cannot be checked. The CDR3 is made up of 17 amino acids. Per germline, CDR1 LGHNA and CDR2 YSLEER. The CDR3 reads CASSQVGEGIGVHEQYF.

CDR3 amino acids: CASSWTGGMDTQYF. This chain joins TRBV5-1 and TRBJ2-3; the D gene TCRdb calls, TRBD1, cannot be checked with no DNA. The CDR3 sequence is 14 residues long. CDR1 and CDR2 (germline): SGHRS, YFSETQ.

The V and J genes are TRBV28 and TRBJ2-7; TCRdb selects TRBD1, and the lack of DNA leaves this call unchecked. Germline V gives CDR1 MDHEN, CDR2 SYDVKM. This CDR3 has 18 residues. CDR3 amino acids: CASSLTGAVSTYSYEQYF.

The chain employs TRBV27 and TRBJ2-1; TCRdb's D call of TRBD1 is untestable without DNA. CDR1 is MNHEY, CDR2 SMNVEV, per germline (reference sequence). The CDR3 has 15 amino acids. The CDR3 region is CASSSPWRGIDEQFF.

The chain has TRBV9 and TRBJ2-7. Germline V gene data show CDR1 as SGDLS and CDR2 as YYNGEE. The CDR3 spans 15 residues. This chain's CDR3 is CASSVAHGEFYEQYF.

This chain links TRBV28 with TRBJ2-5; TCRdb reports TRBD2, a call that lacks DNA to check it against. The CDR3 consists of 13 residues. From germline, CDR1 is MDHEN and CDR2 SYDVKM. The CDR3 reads CASSFASVQTQYF.

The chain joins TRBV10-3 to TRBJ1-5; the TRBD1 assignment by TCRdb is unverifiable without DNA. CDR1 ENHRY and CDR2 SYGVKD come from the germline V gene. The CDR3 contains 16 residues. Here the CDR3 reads CAISEPGQGKNQPQHF.

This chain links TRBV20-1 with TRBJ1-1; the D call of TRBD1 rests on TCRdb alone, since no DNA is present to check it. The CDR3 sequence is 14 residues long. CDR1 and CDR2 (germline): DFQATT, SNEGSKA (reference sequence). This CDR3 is CSARTMRGDTEAFF.

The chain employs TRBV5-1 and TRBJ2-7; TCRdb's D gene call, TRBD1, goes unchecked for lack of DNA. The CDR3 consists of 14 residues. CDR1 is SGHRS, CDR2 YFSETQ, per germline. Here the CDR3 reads CASSPRDRVYEQYF.

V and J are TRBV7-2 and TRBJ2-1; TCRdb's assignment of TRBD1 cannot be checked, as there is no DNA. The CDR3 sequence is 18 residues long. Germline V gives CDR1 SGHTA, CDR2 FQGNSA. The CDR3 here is CASSSETITGPNYNEQFF.

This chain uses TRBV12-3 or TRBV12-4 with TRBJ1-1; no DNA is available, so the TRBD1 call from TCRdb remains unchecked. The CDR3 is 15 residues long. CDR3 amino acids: CASSSPPQGDTEAFF.

CDR3: CASSQKRGYYNEQFF. The rearrangement joins TRBV6-5 to TRBJ2-1; the TRBD2 assignment by TCRdb is unverifiable without DNA. Germline loops: CDR1 MNHEY, CDR2 SVGAGI. This CDR3 has 15 residues.

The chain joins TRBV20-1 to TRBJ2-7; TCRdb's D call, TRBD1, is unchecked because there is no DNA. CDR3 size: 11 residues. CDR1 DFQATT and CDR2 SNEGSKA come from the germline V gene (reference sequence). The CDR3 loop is CSAGDNYEQYF.

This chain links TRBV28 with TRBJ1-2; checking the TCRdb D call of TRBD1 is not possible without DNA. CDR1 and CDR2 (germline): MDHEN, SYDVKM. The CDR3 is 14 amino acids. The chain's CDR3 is CASSRGDWGDGYTF.

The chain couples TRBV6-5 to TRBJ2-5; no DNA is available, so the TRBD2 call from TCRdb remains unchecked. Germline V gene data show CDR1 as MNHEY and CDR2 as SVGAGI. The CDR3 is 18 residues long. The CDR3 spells CASSYSSGLAGGRETQYF.

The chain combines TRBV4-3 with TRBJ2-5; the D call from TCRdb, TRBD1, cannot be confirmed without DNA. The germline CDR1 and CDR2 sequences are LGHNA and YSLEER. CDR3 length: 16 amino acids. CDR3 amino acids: CASSQEYRGFGETQYF.

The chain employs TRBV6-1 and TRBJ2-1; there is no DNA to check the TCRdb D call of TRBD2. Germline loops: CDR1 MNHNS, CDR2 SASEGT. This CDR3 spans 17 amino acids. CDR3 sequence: CASSIRLAGGPGNEQFF.

The CDR3: CASSRGTGNTEAFF. The V and J genes are TRBV5-5 and TRBJ1-1; TCRdb's D gene call, TRBD1, goes unchecked for lack of DNA. The CDR3 has 14 amino acids. Germline-derived CDR1 and CDR2 are SGHKS and YYEKEE (reference sequence).

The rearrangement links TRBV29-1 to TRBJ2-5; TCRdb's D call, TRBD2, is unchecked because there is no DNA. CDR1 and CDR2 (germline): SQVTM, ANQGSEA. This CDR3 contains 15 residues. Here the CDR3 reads CSVDGIAGEGETQYF.

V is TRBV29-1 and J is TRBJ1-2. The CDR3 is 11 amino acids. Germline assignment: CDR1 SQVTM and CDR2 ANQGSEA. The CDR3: CSVRDNYGYTF. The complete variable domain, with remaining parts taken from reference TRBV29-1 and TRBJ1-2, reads SAVISQKPSRDICQRGTSLTIQCQVDSQVTMMFWYRQQPGQSLTLIATANQGSEATYESGFVIDKFPISRPNLTFSTLTVSNMSPEDSSIYLCSVRDNYGYTFGSGTRLTVV.

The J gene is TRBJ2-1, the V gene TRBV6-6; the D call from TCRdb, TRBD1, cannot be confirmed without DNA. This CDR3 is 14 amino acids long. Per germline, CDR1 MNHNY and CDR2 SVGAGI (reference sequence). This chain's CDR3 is CASSLTADSNEQFF.

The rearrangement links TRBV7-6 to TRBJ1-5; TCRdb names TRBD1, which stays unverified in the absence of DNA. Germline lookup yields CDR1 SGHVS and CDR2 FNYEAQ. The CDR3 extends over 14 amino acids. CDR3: CASSLGTAYQPQHF.

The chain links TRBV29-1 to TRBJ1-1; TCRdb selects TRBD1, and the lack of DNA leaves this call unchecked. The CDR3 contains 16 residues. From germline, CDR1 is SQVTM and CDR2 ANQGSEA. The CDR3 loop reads CSVESPMGERNTQAFF.

The CDR3 loop reads CASSPHRAEQYF. This chain joins TRBV12-3 or TRBV12-4 and TRBJ2-7. The CDR3 totals 12 residues.

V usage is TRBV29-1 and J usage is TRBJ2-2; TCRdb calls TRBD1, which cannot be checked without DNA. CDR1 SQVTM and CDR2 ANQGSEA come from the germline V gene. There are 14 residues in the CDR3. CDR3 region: CSVVGAGGTGELFF.

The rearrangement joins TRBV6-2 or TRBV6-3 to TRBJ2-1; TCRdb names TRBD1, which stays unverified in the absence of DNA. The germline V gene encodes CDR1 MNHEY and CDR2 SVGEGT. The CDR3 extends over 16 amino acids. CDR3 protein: CASSYSRESSYNEQLF.